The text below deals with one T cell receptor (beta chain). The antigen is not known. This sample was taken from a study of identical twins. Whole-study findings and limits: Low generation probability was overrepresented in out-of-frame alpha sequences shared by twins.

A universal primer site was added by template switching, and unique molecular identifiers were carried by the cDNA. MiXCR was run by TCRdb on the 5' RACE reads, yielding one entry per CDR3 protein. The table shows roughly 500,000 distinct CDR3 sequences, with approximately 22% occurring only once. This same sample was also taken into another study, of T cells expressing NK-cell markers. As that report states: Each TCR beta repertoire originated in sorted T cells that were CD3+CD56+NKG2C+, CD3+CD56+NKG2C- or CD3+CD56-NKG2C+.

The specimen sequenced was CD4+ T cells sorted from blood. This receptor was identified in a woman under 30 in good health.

The CDR3 sequence: CASSVGWGFTEAFF. The CDR3 region has the DNA TGTGCCAGCAGCGTAGGGTGGGGCTTCACTGAAGCTTTCTTT. The chain has TRBV9 and TRBJ1-1; TRBD1 is a possible D gene (5 bases). This CDR3 spans 14 amino acids. V was cut by 0 bases and J by 4 bases, with 10 bases left in between. In germline, CDR1 is SGDLS, CDR2 YYNGEE.